This TCR beta chain comes out of a study of molecular identifiers for immune sequencing clone quantification. The CDR3 consists of 13 residues. The ends were cut back, 2 bases at V and 2 bases at J, with 5 bases in the middle. Germline values: CDR1 MNHEY, CDR2 SVGAGI. Study findings and constraints: Clones above 20 RNA copies contained over 97% of effector molecules and under 1% of naive molecules.

In TCRdb, the PCR reads were re-called with MiXCR into one record per CDR3 protein. The sample has more than 550,000 distinct CDR3 sequences, roughly 25% seen once; the top ten hold 0.75% to 0.8%. This clonotype was found many times. Its cognate antigen is unknown. The receptor was derived from a human donor in good health. Some libraries in this study had Jurkat cell RNA spiked in. The source material was naive CD8+ T cells from blood, with Jurkat cell RNA spiked in. Subset specified: FACS-sorted CD8+CD4-CCR7+CD45RA+ naive T cells. This chain uses TRBV6-5 with TRBJ2-3; D remains ambiguous. The CDR3: CASSYGVTDTQYF. CDR3 DNA: TGTGCCAGCAGTTACGGAGTCACAGATACGCAGTATTTT.